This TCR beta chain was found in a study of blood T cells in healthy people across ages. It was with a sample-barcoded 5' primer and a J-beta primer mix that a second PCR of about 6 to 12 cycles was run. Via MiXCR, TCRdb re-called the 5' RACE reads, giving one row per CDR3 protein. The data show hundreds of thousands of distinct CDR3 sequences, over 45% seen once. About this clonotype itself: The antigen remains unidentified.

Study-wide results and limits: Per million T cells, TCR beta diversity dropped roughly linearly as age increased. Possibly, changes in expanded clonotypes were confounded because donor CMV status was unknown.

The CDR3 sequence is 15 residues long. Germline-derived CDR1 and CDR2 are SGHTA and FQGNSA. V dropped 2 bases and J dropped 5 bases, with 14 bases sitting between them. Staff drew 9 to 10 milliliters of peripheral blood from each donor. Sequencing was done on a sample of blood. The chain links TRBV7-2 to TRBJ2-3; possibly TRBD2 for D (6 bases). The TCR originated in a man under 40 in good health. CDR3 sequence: CASSLRGTGGDTQYF. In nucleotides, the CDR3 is TGTGCCAGCAGCTTAAGGGGCACCGGGGGAGATACGCAGTATTTT.